One sample yielded the 12 T cell receptor beta chains listed below, sequenced in a study of vaccination and CD4 T cells after COVID-19. The antigens these receptors bind are not known. Treatment given: approximately nine-day PBMC culture with coronavirus spike peptide pools or control peptides (ViraFEST assay). Scientists ran DNA taken from cultured CD4+ T cells through the Oncomine TCR Beta short-read assay for sequencing. A single record per CDR3 protein comes from TCRdb applying MiXCR to the PCR reads. The sample yields 8,500 to 13,000 distinct CDR3 sequences, around 77% seen once. The source material was CD4+ T cells from blood, cultured in vitro. The receptors stem from a human donor who had recovered from COVID-19.

The chain is built from TRBV11-2 and TRBJ2-7; TRBD2 aligns across 7 bases. The V gene end was trimmed by 4 bases and the J gene end by 0 bases; junction bases not matched to a gene: 6. The CDR3 loop spans 15 amino acids. In germline, CDR1 is SGHAT, CDR2 FQNNGV. For the CDR3, the DNA is TGTGCCAGCAGCTCGTTGCGGGAGAGCTCCTACGAGCAGTACTTC. This encodes CASSSLRESSYEQYF.

V usage is TRBV4-3 and J usage is TRBJ2-7, with D possibly being TRBD1 (6 bases). This CDR3 spans 15 amino acids. Trimming left V 1 base short and J 2 bases short, with 12 bases between. The germline V gene encodes CDR1 LGHNA and CDR2 YSLEER. This CDR3 reads CASSQAGTHAYEQYF. The CDR3 DNA follows: TGCGCCAGCAGCCAAGCGGGGACACATGCCTACGAGCAGTACTTC.

The V gene is TRBV7-3, the J gene TRBJ1-1, with D unresolved. V was cut by 1 base and J by 3 bases, with 12 bases left in between. Germline CDR1 and CDR2: SGHTA and FQGTGA. The CDR3 contains 15 residues. CDR3 DNA: TGTGCCAGCAGCTTAAATGGGGAAAGGTACACTGAAGCTTTCTTT. It translates to CASSLNGERYTEAFF.

V usage is TRBV24-1 and J usage is TRBJ2-1, with D perhaps being TRBD1 or TRBD2 (5 bases each). Trimming removed 3 bases at V and 2 bases at J, with 7 bases between. Germline lookup yields CDR1 KGHDR and CDR2 SFDVKD. CDR3 length: 14 amino acids. CDR3 residues: CATSDPGPYNEQFF. The CDR3 nucleotides read TGTGCCACCAGTGATCCGGGACCCTACAATGAGCAGTTCTTC.

Only one count was recorded for this clonotype. V gene TRBV20-1 combines with J gene TRBJ1-5, with D unresolved. The CDR3 extends over 14 amino acids. V lost 6 bases to trimming and J lost 4 bases, with 16 bases between them. Germline V gives CDR1 DFQATT, CDR2 SNEGSKA (reference sequence). CDR3 region: CSARRDAGNQPQHF. The CDR3 DNA is TGCAGTGCCCGAAGGGATGCCGGGAATCAGCCCCAGCATTTT.

A single count supports this clonotype. The rearrangement uses TRBV7-2 and TRBJ1-2, with D uncertain. The CDR3 runs 14 residues. Germline V gene data show CDR1 as SGHTA and CDR2 as FQGNSA. Trimming cost V 0 bases and J 3 bases, with 8 bases left between them. CDR3 region: CASSLASKDYGYTF. The CDR3 nucleotides are TGTGCCAGCAGCTTAGCTTCCAAAGACTATGGCTACACCTTC.

This clonotype was counted only a few times. V gene TRBV20-1 combines with J gene TRBJ1-4, with a possible D match to TRBD1 (5 bases). The CDR3 consists of 14 residues. Germline V gives CDR1 DFQATT, CDR2 SNEGSKA (reference sequence). V gave up 2 bases and J gave up 8 bases, with 15 bases separating them. The CDR3 DNA follows: TGCAGTGCTAGACCAGGGAGGGGCGGAGAAAAACTGTTTTTT. It codes for CSARPGRGGEKLFF.

V gene TRBV7-8 combines with J gene TRBJ1-2; D is perhaps TRBD1 (5 bases). With 3 bases removed from V and 4 bases from J, the gap between germline ends came to 18 bases. CDR1 and CDR2 from the germline V gene are SGHVS and FQNEAQ. The CDR3 is 16 amino acids. CDR3 in DNA: TGTGCCAGCAGCTTCGGGGGGACCACTGATATCTATGGCTACACCTTC. This gives the protein CASSFGGTTDIYGYTF.

The chain combines TRBV20-1 with TRBJ1-5; TRBD1 matches 7 bases. The V gene's germline CDR1 is DFQATT and CDR2 SNEGSKA (reference sequence). The CDR3 runs 13 residues. V lost 5 bases and J lost 0; bases outside the gene matches: 1. The CDR3 spells CSADRDSNQPQHF. DNA of the CDR3: TGCAGTGCTGACAGGGATAGCAATCAGCCCCAGCATTTT.

The sample holds a few counts of this clonotype. The V call is TRBV6-5, the J call TRBJ1-1, with D perhaps matching TRBD1 (5 bases). The CDR3 has 18 residues. V was trimmed by 2 bases and J by 1 base, leaving 20 bases between them. Germline CDR1 and CDR2: MNHEY and SVGAGI. The CDR3 region is CASSYPKTPSGWNTEAFF. Here the CDR3 DNA reads TGTGCCAGCAGTTACCCGAAGACACCTTCAGGGTGGAACACTGAAGCTTTCTTT.

The V call is TRBV19, the J call TRBJ1-2; 11 nucleotides agree with TRBD1. CDR3 length equals 15 residues. The ends lost 3 bases at V and 5 bases at J; junction bases unmatched: 5. Germline V gives CDR1 LNHDA, CDR2 SQIVND (reference sequence). The CDR3 DNA follows: TGTGCCAGTAGTATTGTCGGACAGGGGGCGTATGGCTACACCTTC. It is translated as CASSIVGQGAYGYTF.

This sequence joins TRBV19 and TRBJ2-5; TRBD1 agrees at 10 bases. Germline-derived CDR1 and CDR2 are LNHDA and SQIVND (reference sequence). The CDR3 covers 14 residues. Losses at the gene ends were 10 bases for V and 7 bases for J; bases not matched to a gene: 12. The DNA of the CDR3 is TGTGCCACGAGACAGGGACAGGGGAACCCGACCCAGTACTTC. This gives the protein CATRQGQGNPTQYF.